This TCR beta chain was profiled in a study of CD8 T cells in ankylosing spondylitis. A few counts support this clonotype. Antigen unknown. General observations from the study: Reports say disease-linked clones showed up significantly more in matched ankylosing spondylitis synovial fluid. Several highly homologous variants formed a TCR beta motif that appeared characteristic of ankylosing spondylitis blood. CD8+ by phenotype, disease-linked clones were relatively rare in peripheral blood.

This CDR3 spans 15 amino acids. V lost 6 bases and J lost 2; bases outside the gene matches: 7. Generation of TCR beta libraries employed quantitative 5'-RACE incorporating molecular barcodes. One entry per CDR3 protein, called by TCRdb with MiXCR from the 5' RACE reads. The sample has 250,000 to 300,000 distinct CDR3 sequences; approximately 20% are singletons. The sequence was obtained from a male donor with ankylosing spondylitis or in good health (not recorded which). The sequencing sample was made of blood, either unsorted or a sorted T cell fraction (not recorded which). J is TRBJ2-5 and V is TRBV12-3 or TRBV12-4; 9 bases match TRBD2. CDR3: CASRYSGSRQETQYF. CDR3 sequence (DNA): TGTGCCAGCAGATATAGCGGGAGTCGGCAAGAGACCCAGTACTTC.